The source of this TCR beta chain is a study of blood T cell repertoires in COVID-19. Overall study: Sources were T cells, B-cell-depleted T cells, or PBMCs; the material itself was cDNA or gDNA.

Enrollees, about 18 to 100 years old, lived in around 23 US areas. Recovered Cohort 3 donors showed two negative PCRs, clearance, or symptom resolution. Authors' processing steps: Reference gene primer amplification yielded estimated nucleated cell counts. TCRdb's copy holds only in-frame clones and misses some; the assay was immunoSEQ multiplex PCR. V, J and clone size reflect that table, while D and trimming were determined from the DNA. This sample has roughly 400,000 clones; 90% occur once, and the top ten carry under 0.7%. Germline V lookup: CDR1 SGHAT, CDR2 FQNNGV. This CDR3 region has 12 residues. Trimming removed 7 bases from V and 0 bases from J, with 5 bases in between.

V and J are TRBV11-2 and TRBJ2-3; unclear D gene. Sequences were obtained from PBMCs or T cells enriched from blood (not recorded which). The TCR originated in a man younger than 35 who had recovered from COVID-19. The DNA for the CDR3 is TGTGCCAGCACCGCGAGCACAGATACGCAGTATTTT. It specifies CASTASTDTQYF. The complete variable domain, with remaining parts taken from reference TRBV11-2 and TRBJ2-3, reads EAGVAQSPRYKIIEKRQSVAFWCNPISGHATLYWYQQILGQGPKLLIQFQNNGVVDDSQLPKDRFSAERLKGVDSTLKIQPAKLEDSAVYLCASTASTDTQYFGPGTRLTVL.